These T cell receptor beta chains were read from a single sample in a study of cytomegalovirus exposure and HLA in healthy donors. Repertoires were generated with immunoSEQ multiplex PCR, while TCRdb's copy carries only in-frame clones and drops some. This sample yields more than 150,000 clones, of which roughly three quarters are seen a single time; 2.5% to 4% belongs to the top ten. The sequenced sample was PBMCs. These receptors all come from a woman in her fifties or sixties in good health and CMV-seropositive. The CDR3 runs from the conserved cysteine through the conserved F or W. A D gene is named only where the DNA matches it firmly. Clone size is not always given. Where it is, it says once, few, many or a class for expanded clones.

J gene	D gene	clone size	V gene	CDR3 DNA	CDR3 protein
TRBJ2-5	NA	NA	TRBV7-2	TGTGCCAGCAGCTTAAGCAGGGATGAGACCCAGTACTTC	CASSLSRDETQYF
TRBJ2-1	TRBD2	NA	TRBV5-1	TGCGCCAGCAGCTCTAGCGGGGCCGGATACAATGAGCAGTTCTTC	CASSSSGAGYNEQFF
TRBJ1-1	NA	NA	TRBV25-1	TGTGCCAGCAGTTTATCCCCCGGGACACTGAACACTGAAGCTTTCTTT	CASSLSPGTLNTEAFF
TRBJ1-1	NA	NA	TRBV7-9	TGTGCCAGCAGCCCCCCAGCGGGGGAGAACACTGAAGCTTTCTTT	CASSPPAGENTEAFF
TRBJ1-6	TRBD1	once	TRBV27	TGTGCCAGCAGCCCCTCGACAGGGGGAATTTCACCCCTCCACTTT	CASSPSTGGISPLHF
TRBJ1-2	TRBD1	NA	TRBV19	TGTGCCAGTATTGGGGAGACAGGGGGCAATGGCTACACCTTC	CASIGETGGNGYTF
TRBJ2-7	NA	NA	TRBV10-1	TGCGCCAGTAACTCTACAGGGAACGAGCAGTACTTC	CASNSTGNEQYF
TRBJ2-4	NA	NA	TRBV7-9	TGTGCCAGCAGCCTTACCGACAGGCGAGGCAACAGTCAGTACTTC	CASSLTDRRGNSQYF
TRBJ1-1	TRBD1	NA	TRBV7-3	TGTGCCAGCAGTCGCACAGGGGGCACTGAAGCTTTCTTT	CASSRTGGTEAFF
TRBJ2-1	NA	NA	TRBV15	TGTGCCACCAGCGGAGTCGATCCTAGCTCCTACAATGAGCAGTTCTTC	CATSGVDPSSYNEQFF
TRBJ2-1	TRBD2	once	TRBV18	TGTGCCAGCTCACCTTGGAGCGGGAGTCCGAACAATGAGCAGTTCTTC	CASSPWSGSPNNEQFF
TRBJ1-2	TRBD1	NA	TRBV2	TGTGCCAGCAGGGGACAGGGCTATGGCTACACCTTC	CASRGQGYGYTF
TRBJ1-4	NA	NA	TRBV6-1	TGTGCCAGCAGTGAAAGGGGGGGTTTGGGTGAAAAACTGTTTTTT	CASSERGGLGEKLFF
TRBJ1-1	TRBD1	NA	TRBV5-8	TGTGCCAGCAGCGCGGGGGACAGGGGGCTGAACACTGAAGCTTTCTTT	CASSAGDRGLNTEAFF
TRBJ2-5	NA	NA	TRBV7-6	TGTGCCAGCAGCTTAGGGATGGGGAGCGGAGAGACCCAGTACTTC	CASSLGMGSGETQYF
TRBJ1-1	NA	few	TRBV11-2	TGTGCCAGCAGCTTAGGGCAGATGAACACTGAAGCTTTCTTT	CASSLGQMNTEAFF
TRBJ2-2	TRBD2	NA	TRBV5-5	TGTGCCTCAGCCCCCCTTAGCGGGAGGGCCCTTACCGGGGAGCTGTTTTTT	CASAPLSGRALTGELFF
TRBJ1-3	NA	NA	TRBV30	TGTGCCTGCAAAACCGGGGGTTTCTCTGGAAACACCATATATTTT	CACKTGGFSGNTIYF
TRBJ1-1	NA	NA	TRBV7-9	TGTGCCAGCAGCTTAGCGGCAGGGAGGGGCACTGAAGCTTTCTTT	CASSLAAGRGTEAFF
TRBJ2-1	NA	NA	TRBV19	TGTGCCAGTAGGCGGGCAGGTGCTTACAATGAGCAGTTCTTC	CASRRAGAYNEQFF
TRBJ2-1	TRBD2	NA	TRBV15	TGTGCCACCAGCACAAAACTAGCGGTTTCCTACAATGAGCAGTTCTTC	CATSTKLAVSYNEQFF
TRBJ2-2	TRBD1	NA	TRBV10-1	TGCGCCAGCAGTGAGTCTCAGGGGGCTCTGAACACCGGGGAGCTGTTTTTT	CASSESQGALNTGELFF
TRBJ1-1	NA	once	TRBV6-1	TGTGCCAGCCTCCAGGGACTCCAGGAAGCTTTCTTT	CASLQGLQEAFF
TRBJ2-7	TRBD1	NA	TRBV5-5	TGTGCCAGCAGCTTAGACGTCAGGGGGCTTTACGAGCAGTACTTC	CASSLDVRGLYEQYF
TRBJ1-3	TRBD1	NA	TRBV5-6	TGTGCCAGCAGCTTGTTGGGACAGGGAGACGGAAACACCATATATTTT	CASSLLGQGDGNTIYF
TRBJ2-5	NA	NA	TRBV7-9	TGTGCCAGCAGTCCACTAGGAGAGACCCAGTACTTC	CASSPLGETQYF
TRBJ1-5	NA	NA	TRBV28	TGTGCCAGCAGGCTGGGTGACTTCGGGGGCAATCAGCCCCAGCATTTT	CASRLGDFGGNQPQHF
TRBJ2-2	TRBD1	NA	TRBV7-2	TGTGCCAGCAGCTTAAGGTTGGGACAGACCAACACCGGGGAGCTGTTTTTT	CASSLRLGQTNTGELFF
TRBJ2-5	NA	NA	TRBV7-6	TGTGCCAGCAGCTCATCCCCCGGGGCAGGGGACGAGACCCAGTACTTC	CASSSSPGAGDETQYF
TRBJ2-7	TRBD2	NA	TRBV7-8	TGTGCCAGCAGCTTAGGCAAGATAGGAGGGACAGTGACTAGCGGGAGATCCTACGAGCAGTACTTC	CASSLGKIGGTVTSGRSYEQYF
TRBJ2-7	TRBD1	few	TRBV29-1	TGCAGCGTTGGGGGGGGACAGGGGGTATATTCCTACGAGCAGTACTTC	CSVGGGQGVYSYEQYF
TRBJ1-4	TRBD1	NA	TRBV6-1	TGTGCCAGCAGTGAAGCGGGCAGGGGGATAGAAAAACTGTTTTTT	CASSEAGRGIEKLFF
TRBJ2-5	TRBD2	NA	TRBV2	TGTGCCAGCAGTGAGGACCGAACTAGCGGGAGTTACGAGACCCAGTACTTC	CASSEDRTSGSYETQYF
TRBJ2-7	NA	once	TRBV5-4	TGTGCCAGCAGCCTTGAGTACGAGCAGTACTTC	CASSLEYEQYF
TRBJ1-1	NA	NA	TRBV6-5	TGTGCCAGCAGTTTGGAGGGAGGGAACACTGAAGCTTTCTTT	CASSLEGGNTEAFF
TRBJ1-1	TRBD1	NA	TRBV7-8	TGTGCCAGCAGCTTCGATAGGGACAGGGGGGACACTGAAGCTTTCTTT	CASSFDRDRGDTEAFF